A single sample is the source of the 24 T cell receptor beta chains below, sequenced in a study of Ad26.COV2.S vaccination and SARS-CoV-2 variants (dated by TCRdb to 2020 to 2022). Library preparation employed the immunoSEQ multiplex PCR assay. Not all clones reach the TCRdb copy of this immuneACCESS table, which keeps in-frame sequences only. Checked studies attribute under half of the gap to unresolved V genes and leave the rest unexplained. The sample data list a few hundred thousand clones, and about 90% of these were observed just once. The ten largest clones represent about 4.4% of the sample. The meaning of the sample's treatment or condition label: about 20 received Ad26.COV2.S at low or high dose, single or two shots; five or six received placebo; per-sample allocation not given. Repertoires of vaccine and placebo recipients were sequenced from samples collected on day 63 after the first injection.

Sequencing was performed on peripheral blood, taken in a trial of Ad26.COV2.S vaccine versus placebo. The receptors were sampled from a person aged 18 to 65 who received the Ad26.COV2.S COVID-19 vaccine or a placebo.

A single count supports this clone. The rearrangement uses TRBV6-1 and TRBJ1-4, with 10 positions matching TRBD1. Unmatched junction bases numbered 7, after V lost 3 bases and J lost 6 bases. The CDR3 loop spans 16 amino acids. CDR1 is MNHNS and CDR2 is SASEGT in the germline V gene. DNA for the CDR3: TGTGCCAGCAGTGACCCCGGGACAGGGGAGCATGAAAAACTGTTTTTT. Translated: CASSDPGTGEHEKLFF.

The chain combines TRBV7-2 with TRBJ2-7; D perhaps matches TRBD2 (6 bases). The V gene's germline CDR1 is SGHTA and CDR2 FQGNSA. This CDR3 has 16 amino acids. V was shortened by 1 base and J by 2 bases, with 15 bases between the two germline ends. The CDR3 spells CASSLGGLYNTYEQYF. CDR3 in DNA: TGTGCCAGCAGCTTAGGGGGACTCTATAACACCTACGAGCAGTACTTC.

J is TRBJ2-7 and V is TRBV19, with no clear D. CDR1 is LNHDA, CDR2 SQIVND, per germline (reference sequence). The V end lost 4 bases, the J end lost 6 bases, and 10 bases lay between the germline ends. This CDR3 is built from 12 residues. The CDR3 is CASSTPGGEQYF. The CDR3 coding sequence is TGTGCCAGTAGTACCCCCGGCGGCGAGCAGTACTTC.

The CDR3 is CASSLVRAPYEQYF. CDR3 nucleotide sequence: TGTGCCAGCAGCTTAGTCCGGGCTCCCTACGAGCAGTACTTC. The gene calls are TRBV7-8 and TRBJ2-7; D remains unclear. CDR1 SGHVS and CDR2 FQNEAQ come from the germline V gene. CDR3 length: 14 residues. V was pared by 1 base and J by 2 bases, with 9 bases between.

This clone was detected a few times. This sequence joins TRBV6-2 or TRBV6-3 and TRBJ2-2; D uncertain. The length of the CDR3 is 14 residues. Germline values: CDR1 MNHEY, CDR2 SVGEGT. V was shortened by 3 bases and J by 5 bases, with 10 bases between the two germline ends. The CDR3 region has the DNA TGTGCCAGCAGTTATAGGGAAGAGACCGGGGAGCTGTTTTTT. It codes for CASSYREETGELFF.

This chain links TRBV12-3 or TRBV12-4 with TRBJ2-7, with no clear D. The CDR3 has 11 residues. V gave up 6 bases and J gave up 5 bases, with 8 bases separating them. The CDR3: CASSGIDEQYF. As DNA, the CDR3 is TGTGCCAGCAGCGGTATCGACGAGCAGTACTTC.

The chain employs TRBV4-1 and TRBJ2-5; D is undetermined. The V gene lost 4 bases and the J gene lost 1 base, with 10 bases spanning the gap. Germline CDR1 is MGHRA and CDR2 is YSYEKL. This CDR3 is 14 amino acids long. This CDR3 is CASSPGPLQETQYF. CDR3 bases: TGCGCCAGCAGCCCCGGACCCCTCCAAGAGACCCAGTACTTC.

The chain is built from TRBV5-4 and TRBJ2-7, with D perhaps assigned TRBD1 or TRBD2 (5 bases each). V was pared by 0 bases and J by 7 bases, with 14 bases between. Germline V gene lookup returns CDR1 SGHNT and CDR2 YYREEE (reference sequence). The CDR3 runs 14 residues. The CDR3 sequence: CASSLAGGVGEQYF. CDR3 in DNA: TGTGCCAGCAGCTTGGCTGGGGGAGTGGGGGAGCAGTACTTC.

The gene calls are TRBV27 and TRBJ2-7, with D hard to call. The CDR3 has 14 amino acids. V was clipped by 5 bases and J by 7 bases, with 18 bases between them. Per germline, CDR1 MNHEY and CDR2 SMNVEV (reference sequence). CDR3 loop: CASSSINRPWEQYF. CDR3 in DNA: TGTGCCAGCAGTAGCATAAACCGACCTTGGGAGCAGTACTTC.

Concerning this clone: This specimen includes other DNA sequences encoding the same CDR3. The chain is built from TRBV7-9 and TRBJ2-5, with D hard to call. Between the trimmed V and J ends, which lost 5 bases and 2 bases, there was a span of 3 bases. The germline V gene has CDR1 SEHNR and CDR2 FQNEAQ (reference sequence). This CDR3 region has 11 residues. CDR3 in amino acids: CASSPQETQYF. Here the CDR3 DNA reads TGTGCCAGCAGCCCACAAGAGACCCAGTACTTC.

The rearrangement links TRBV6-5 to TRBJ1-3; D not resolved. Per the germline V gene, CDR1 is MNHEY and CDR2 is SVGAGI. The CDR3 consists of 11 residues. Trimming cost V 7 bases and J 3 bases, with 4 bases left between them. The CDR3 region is CASNLGNTIYF. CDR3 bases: TGTGCCAGCAACCTTGGAAACACCATATATTTT.

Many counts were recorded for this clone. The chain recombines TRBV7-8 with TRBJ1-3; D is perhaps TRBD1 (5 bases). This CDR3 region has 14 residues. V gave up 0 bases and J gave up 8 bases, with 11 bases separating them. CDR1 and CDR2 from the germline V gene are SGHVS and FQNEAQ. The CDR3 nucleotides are TGTGCCAGCAGCTTAGCCGGCGGGGGTTACACCATATATTTT. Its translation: CASSLAGGGYTIYF.

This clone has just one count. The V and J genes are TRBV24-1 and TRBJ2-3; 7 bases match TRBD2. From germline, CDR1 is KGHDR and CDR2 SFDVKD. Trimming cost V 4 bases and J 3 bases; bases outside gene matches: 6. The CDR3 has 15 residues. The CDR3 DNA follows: TGTGCCACCAGTGACGTTAGCGGGTTAACAGATACGCAGTATTTT. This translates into CATSDVSGLTDTQYF.

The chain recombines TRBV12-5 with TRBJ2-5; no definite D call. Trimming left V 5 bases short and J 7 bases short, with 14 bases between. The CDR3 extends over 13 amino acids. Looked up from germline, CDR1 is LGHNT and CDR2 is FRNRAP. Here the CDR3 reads CASGKSEVGTQYF. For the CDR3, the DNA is TGTGCTAGTGGTAAATCAGAGGTGGGGACCCAGTACTTC.

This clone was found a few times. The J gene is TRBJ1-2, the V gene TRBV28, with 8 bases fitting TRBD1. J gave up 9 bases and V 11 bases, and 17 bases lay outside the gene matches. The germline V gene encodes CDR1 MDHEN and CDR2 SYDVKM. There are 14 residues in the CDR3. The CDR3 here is CAGRTSGQAQRYTF. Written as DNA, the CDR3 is TGTGCCGGTCGGACCTCGGGACAGGCTCAGCGCTACACCTTC.

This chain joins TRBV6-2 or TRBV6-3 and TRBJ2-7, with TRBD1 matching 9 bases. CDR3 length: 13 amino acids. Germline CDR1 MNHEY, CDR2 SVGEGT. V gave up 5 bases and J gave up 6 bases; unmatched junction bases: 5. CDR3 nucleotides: TGTGCCAGCAGTCTCCGGACAGGGGTCGAGCAGTACTTC. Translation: CASSLRTGVEQYF.

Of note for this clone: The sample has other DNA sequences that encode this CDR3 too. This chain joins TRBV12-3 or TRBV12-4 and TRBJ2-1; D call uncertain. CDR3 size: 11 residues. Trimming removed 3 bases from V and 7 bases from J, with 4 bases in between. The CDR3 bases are TGTGCCAGCAGTTTCGATAATGAGCAGTTCTTC. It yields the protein CASSFDNEQFF.

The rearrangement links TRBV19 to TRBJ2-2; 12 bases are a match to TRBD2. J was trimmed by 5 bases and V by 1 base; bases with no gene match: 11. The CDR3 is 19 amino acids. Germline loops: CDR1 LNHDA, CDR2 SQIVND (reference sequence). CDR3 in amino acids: CASSIGGATSGRGTGELFF. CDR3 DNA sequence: TGTGCCAGTAGTATAGGAGGGGCGACTAGCGGGAGAGGGACCGGGGAGCTGTTTTTT.

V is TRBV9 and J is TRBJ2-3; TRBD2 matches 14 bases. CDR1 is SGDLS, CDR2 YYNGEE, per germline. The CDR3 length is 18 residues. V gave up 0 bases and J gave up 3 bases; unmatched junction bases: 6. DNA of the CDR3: TGTGCCAGCAGCGTAGGAGGGACTAGCGGGAGTGTAACAGATACGCAGTATTTT. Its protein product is CASSVGGTSGSVTDTQYF.

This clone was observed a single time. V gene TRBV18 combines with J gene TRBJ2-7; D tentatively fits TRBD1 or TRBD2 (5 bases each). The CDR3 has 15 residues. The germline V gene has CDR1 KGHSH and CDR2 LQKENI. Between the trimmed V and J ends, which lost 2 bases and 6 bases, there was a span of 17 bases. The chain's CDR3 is CASSPFGRGESEQYF. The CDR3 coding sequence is TGTGCCAGCTCACCATTCGGCCGGGGCGAAAGCGAGCAGTACTTC.

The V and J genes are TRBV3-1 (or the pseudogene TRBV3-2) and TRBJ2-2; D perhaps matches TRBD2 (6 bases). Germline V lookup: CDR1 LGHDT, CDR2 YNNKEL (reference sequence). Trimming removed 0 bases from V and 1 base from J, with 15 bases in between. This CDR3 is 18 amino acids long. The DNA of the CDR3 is TGTGCCAGCAGCCAAGATGGGGTGGGACTGGTGAACACCGGGGAGCTGTTTTTT. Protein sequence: CASSQDGVGLVNTGELFF.

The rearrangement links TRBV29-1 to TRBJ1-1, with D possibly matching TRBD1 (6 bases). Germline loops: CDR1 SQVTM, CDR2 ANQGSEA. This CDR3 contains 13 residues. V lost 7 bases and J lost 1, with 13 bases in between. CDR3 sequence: CSAYREWNTEAFF. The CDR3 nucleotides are TGCAGCGCATACAGGGAGTGGAACACTGAAGCTTTCTTT. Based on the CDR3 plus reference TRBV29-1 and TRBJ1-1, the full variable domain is SAVISQKPSRDICQRGTSLTIQCQVDSQVTMMFWYRQQPGQSLTLIATANQGSEATYESGFVIDKFPISRPNLTFSTLTVSNMSPEDSSIYLCSAYREWNTEAFFGQGTRLTVV.

CDR3 nucleotides: TGTGCCAGCAGACCGTCCCTAGCGGGAGGAGGGGGCGAGCAGTACTTC. Its protein is CASRPSLAGGGGEQYF. The rearrangement links TRBV5-4 to TRBJ2-7; TRBD2 aligns across 11 bases. J was trimmed by 6 bases and V by 5 bases; bases with no gene match: 13. Looked up from germline, CDR1 is SGHNT and CDR2 is YYREEE (reference sequence). The CDR3 spans 16 residues.

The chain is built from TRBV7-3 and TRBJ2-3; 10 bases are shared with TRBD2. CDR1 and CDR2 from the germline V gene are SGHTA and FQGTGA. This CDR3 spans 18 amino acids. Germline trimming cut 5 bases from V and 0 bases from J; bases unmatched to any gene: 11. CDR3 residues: CASSATSGAGTSTDTQYF. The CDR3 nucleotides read TGTGCCAGCAGCGCTACTAGCGGGGCCGGGACTAGCACAGATACGCAGTATTTT.